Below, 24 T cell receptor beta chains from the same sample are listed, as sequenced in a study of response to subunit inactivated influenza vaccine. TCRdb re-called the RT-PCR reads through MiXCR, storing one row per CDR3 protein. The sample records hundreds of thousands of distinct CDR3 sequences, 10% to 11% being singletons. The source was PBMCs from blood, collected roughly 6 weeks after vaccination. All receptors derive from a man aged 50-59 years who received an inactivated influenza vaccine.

CDR3 in amino acids: CARSRDRPTTNEKLFF. The CDR3 bases are TGTGCCAGAAGCCGAGATAGGCCCACAACTAATGAAAAACTGTTTTTT. J is TRBJ1-4 and V is TRBV5-3; D is uncertain. TRBV5-3 is an ORF for which the function is uncertain. This CDR3 contains 16 residues. V dropped 4 bases and J dropped 0 bases, with 13 bases sitting between them.

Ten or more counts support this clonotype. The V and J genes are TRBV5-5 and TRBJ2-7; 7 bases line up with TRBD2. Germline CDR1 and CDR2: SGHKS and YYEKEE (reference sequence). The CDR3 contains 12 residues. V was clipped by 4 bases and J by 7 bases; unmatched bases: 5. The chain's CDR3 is CASSGGVGEQYF. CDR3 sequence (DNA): TGTGCCAGCAGCGGGGGGGTTGGAGAGCAGTACTTC.

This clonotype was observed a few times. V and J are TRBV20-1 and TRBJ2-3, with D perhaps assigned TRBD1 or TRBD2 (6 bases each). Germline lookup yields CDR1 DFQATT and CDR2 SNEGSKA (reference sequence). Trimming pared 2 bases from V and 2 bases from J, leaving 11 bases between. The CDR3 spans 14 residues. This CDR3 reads CSARFPGATDTQYF. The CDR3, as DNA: TGCAGTGCTAGATTTCCGGGGGCCACAGATACGCAGTATTTT.

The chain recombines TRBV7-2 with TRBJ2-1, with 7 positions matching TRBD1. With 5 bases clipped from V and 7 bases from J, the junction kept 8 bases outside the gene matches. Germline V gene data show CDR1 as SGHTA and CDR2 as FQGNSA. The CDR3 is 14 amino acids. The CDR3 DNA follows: TGTGCCAGCAGCAAACGACAGGGCGGGAATGAGCAGTTCTTC. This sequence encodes CASSKRQGGNEQFF.

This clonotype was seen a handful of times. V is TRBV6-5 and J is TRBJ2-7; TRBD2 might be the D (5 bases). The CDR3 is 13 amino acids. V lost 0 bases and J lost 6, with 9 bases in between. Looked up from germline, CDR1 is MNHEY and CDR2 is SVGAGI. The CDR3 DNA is TGTGCCAGCAGTTACTCGCCCGGGGTCGAGCAGTACTTC. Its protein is CASSYSPGVEQYF.

This CDR3 is CASRGVRETQYF. In DNA form, the CDR3 reads TGCGCCAGCCGGGGGGTGCGAGAGACCCAGTACTTC. V and J are TRBV5-1 and TRBJ2-5, with 7 bases lining up with TRBD2. The CDR3 runs to 12 residues. Germline CDR1 is SGHRS and CDR2 is YFSETQ. V dropped 7 bases and J dropped 4; count of bases not matched to a gene: 4.

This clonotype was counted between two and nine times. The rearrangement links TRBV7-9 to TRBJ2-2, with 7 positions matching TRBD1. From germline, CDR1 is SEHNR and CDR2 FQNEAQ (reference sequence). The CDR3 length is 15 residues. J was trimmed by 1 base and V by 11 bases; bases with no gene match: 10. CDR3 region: CAAPGRTGNTGELFF. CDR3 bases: TGTGCCGCACCGGGGCGGACAGGGAACACCGGGGAGCTGTTTTTT.

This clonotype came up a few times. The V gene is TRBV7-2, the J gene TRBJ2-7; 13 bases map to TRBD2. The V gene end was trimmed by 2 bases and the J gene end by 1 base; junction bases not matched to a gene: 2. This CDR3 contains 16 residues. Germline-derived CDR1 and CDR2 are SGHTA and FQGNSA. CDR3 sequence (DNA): TGTGCCAGCAGCTTACTGGGACTAGCGGGGTCCTACGAGCAGTACTTC. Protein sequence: CASSLLGLAGSYEQYF.

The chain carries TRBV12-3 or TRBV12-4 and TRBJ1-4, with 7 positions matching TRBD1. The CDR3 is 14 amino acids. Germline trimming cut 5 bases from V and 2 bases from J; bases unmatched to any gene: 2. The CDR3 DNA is TGTGCCAGCAGTATGGGACAGACTAATGAAAAACTGTTTTTT. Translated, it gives CASSMGQTNEKLFF.

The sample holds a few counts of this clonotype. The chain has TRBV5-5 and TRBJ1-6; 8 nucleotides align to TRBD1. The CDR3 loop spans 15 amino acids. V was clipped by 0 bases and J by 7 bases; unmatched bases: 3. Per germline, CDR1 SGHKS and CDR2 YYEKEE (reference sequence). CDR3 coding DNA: TGTGCCAGCAGCTTGGTAGGGACAGGCAATTCACCCCTCCACTTT. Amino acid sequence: CASSLVGTGNSPLHF.

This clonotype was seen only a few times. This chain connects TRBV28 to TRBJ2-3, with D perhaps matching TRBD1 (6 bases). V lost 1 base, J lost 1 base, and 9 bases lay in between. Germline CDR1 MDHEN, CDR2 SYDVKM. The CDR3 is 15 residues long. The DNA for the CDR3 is TGTGCCAGCAGTTTATACAGGGCCGGCACAGATACGCAGTATTTT. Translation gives CASSLYRAGTDTQYF.

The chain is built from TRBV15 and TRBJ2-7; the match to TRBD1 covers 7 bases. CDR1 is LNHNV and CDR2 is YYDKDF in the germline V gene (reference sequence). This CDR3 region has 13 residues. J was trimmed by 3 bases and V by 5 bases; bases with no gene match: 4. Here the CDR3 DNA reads TGTGCCACCAGCCCTCGGACAGGCTACGAGCAGTACTTC. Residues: CATSPRTGYEQYF.

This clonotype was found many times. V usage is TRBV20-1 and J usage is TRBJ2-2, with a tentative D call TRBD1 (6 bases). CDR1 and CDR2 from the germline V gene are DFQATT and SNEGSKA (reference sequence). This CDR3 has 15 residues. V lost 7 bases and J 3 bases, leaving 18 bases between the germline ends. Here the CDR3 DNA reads TGCAGTGTGAAGCACCAGGGGATAGACACCGGGGAGCTGTTTTTT. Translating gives CSVKHQGIDTGELFF.

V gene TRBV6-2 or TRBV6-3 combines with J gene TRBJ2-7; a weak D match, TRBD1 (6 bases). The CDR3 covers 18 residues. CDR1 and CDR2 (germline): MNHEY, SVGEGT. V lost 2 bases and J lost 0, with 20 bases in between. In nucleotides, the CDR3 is TGTGCCAGCAGTTACGGGGCCGGGGCAGGGGACCTCTCCTACGAGCAGTACTTC. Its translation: CASSYGAGAGDLSYEQYF.

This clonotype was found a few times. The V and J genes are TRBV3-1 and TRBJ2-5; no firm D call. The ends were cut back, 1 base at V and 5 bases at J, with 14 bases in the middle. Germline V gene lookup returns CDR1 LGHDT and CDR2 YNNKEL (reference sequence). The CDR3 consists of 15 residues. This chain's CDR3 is CASSQGTLVSETQYF. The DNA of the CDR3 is TGTGCCAGCAGCCAAGGGACCCTGGTATCGGAGACCCAGTACTTC.

Written as DNA, the CDR3 is TGTGCCAGCAGCCAGGACATGAACACCGGGGAGCTGTTTTTT. Its translation: CASSQDMNTGELFF. The genes are TRBV4-2 and TRBJ2-2, with D possibly TRBD1 on 5 matching bases. The CDR3 has 14 amino acids. Per the germline V gene, CDR1 is LGHNA and CDR2 is YNFKEQ. The V and J ends lost 3 bases and 1 base respectively, with 6 bases between them.

The CDR3 bases are TGTGCCAGCAGCTTAGTGGGGCAGGCCCTCACAGATACGCAGTATTTT. The encoded protein is CASSLVGQALTDTQYF. The V gene is TRBV11-2, the J gene TRBJ2-3; tentative D call: TRBD1 (5 bases). The V gene's germline CDR1 is SGHAT and CDR2 FQNNGV. The V gene lost 1 base and the J gene lost 2 bases, with 13 bases spanning the gap. The CDR3 runs to 16 residues.

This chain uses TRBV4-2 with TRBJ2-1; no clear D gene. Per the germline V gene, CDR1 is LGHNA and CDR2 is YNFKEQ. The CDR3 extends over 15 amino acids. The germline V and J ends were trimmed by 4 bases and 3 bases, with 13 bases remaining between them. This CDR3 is CASSPGPLCYNEQFF. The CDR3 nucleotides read TGTGCCAGCAGCCCTGGGCCCCTCTGCTACAATGAGCAGTTCTTC.

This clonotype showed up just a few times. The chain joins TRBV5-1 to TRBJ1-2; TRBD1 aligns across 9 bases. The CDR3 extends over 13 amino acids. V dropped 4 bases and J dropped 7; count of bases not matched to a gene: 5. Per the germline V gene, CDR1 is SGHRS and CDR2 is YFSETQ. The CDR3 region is CASSPGTGPGYTF. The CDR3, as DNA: TGCGCCAGCAGCCCGGGGACAGGGCCTGGCTACACCTTC.

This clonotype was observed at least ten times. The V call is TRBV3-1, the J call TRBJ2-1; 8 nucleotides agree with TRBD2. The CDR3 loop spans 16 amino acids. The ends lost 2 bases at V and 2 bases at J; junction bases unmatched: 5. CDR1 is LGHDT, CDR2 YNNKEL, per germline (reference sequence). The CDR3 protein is CASSQPAGDPYNEQFF. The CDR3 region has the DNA TGTGCCAGCAGCCAACCAGCGGGAGACCCCTACAATGAGCAGTTCTTC.

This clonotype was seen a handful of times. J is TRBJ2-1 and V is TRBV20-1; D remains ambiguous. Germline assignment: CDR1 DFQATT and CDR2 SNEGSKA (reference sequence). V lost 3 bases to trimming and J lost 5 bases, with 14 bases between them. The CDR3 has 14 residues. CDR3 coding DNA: TGCAGTGCTAGTGAGGCGGCGAAGGACAATGAGCAGTTCTTC. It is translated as CSASEAAKDNEQFF.

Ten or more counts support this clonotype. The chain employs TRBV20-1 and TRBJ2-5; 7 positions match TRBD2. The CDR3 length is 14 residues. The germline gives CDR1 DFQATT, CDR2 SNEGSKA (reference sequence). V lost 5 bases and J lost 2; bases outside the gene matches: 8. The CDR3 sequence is CSAGPPGLQETQYF. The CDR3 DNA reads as TGCAGTGCTGGTCCCCCGGGACTACAAGAGACCCAGTACTTC.

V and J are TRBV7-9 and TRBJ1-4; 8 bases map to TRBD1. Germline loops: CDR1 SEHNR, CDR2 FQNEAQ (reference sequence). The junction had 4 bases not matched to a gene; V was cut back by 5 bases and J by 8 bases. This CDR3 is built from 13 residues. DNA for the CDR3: TGTGCCAGCAGCCACCGGGACAGGGAAAAACTGTTTTTT. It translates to CASSHRDREKLFF.

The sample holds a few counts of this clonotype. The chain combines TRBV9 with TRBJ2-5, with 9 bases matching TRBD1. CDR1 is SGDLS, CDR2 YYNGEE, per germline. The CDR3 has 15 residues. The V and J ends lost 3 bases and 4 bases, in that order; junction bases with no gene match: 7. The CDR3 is CASSGGGQGRETQYF. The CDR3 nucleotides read TGTGCCAGCAGCGGAGGGGGACAGGGTCGAGAGACCCAGTACTTC.